This T cell receptor (beta chain) was captured by sequencing in a study of Graves' ophthalmopathy and Graves' hyperthyroidism. This clonotype was seen ten or more times. PBMCs originated in around 11 ml of fresh peripheral blood. CDR3 length: 15 residues. From germline, CDR1 is LNHDA and CDR2 SQIVND (reference sequence). The J segment lost 4 bases and the V segment lost 5 bases, leaving 11 bases of the junction unmatched. Amplifying from RNA transcripts, the study obtained TCR beta CDR3 regions. A first-round RT-PCR used HTBI primers, followed by a second-round multiplex PCR. TCRdb re-called the multiplex PCR reads with MiXCR, one entry per CDR3 protein. The sample includes about 380,000 distinct CDR3 sequences, just over 15% of them seen just once.

Sequenced input: peripheral blood. The TCR comes from a woman aged 18 to 35 with stable Graves' hyperthyroidism. V usage is TRBV19 and J usage is TRBJ2-7; 7 nucleotides align to TRBD2. Here the CDR3 reads CASSPLSGAKYEQYF. In nucleotides, the CDR3 is TGTGCCAGTAGTCCTCTAAGCGGGGCGAAATACGAGCAGTACTTC.